Sequencing of this T cell receptor beta chain was carried out in a study of monozygotic twins with inflammatory bowel disease (dated by TCRdb to 2018 to 2020). In the study overall: A total of 28 monozygotic twin pairs were included in the full study, comprising nine German pairs (four IBD-concordant, five IBD-discordant) and 19 IBD-discordant Danish pairs. The search for disease-associated traits relied mainly on comparing IBD patients with their genetically identical healthy co-twins within discordant pairs. Each individual had, on average, about 151 000 unique TCRalpha sequences and 181 000 unique TCRbeta sequences available for analysis.

From each donor, an approximately 2.4 ml peripheral blood sample was drawn into PAXgene tubes and stored at -80 degrees C. Without any T cell sorting, total RNA was extracted from whole blood using the PAXgene blood miRNA kit on an automated QIAcube. Peripheral blood from monozygotic twin pairs, either concordant or discordant for inflammatory bowel disease, underwent deep TCRalpha and TCRbeta repertoire profiling that used unique molecular barcoding. Smoking habits were recorded for all twin pairs, and individuals were classified as current, former or never smokers. The library came from 5' RACE. Each TCR library was prepared from about 3.5 ug of total RNA. For each sample, cDNA synthesis with SMARTScribe reverse transcriptase was split into eight separate reactions. Unique molecular identifiers containing a 6-nucleotide sample barcode were introduced through template switching during cDNA synthesis. TCRalpha and TCRbeta cDNA was amplified by two nested PCRs of 16 and 9 cycles, with bead purification after each PCR. Before amplification, the cDNA was treated with uracil DNA-glycosylase and purified using the QIAquick PCR purification kit. The second PCR was the step at which Illumina TruSeq-compatible adapters and sample-specific barcodes were added. TapeStation and Qubit were used to check library quality and concentration, and around 5.2 ng of each library went into the pool. The pooled libraries were sequenced with 2 x 100 bp reads and custom sequencing primers on an Illumina HiSeq2500 single-index Rapid Run. The authors' pipeline ran thus. MiGEC version 1.2.6 was used for UMI-based consensus assembly, which corrected PCR and sequencing errors. V(D)J alignment, clonotype assembly and CDR3 extraction were performed with MiXCR version 2.1.1. Gene usage, clonotype sharing and MAIT/NKT TCR abundance were normalised by analysing the top 1000, 10 000 and 20 000 clonotypes per sample. Diversity was computed as the inverse Simpson index with the vegan R package after downsampling to 27 000 UMIs. Paired Mann-Whitney U tests were applied to discordant twin pairs, and Benjamini-Hochberg correction was used for multiple testing. Each CDR3 protein sequence appears as one entry after TCRdb reprocessed the reads, and no DNA is included. The V and J calls follow TCRdb's processing rather than the paper's. This specimen's table enumerates over 350,000 distinct CDR3 sequences. The ten largest clones take up 2.5% to 3% of the sample.

General findings and caveats noted by the study authors: IBD patients had lower TCRbeta repertoire diversity, measured by the inverse Simpson index, than their healthy co-twins. IBD patients shared fewer clonotypes with other individuals than healthy twins did, most markedly in patients showing signs of disease activity. The analysis was unable to tell apart different T cell subtypes. Concordant and discordant twins showed no difference in repertoire similarity, possibly because of limited statistical power. Differing immunosuppressive treatments among patients may have added background noise and inter-individual variability to the repertoires. The results gave no support for a single strong signal or clonotype linked to IBD.

The CDR3 measures 16 amino acids from cysteine to phenylalanine. Only the protein is available. CDR1 and CDR2 are drawn from the germline V gene (reference sequence): LNHDA, SQIVND. Regarding this clonotype: No cognate antigen has been identified for it.

The sample consisted of blood. The TCR sequence derives from a human donor with ulcerative colitis or Crohn's disease, or a healthy co-twin of an affected twin (not recorded which). The chain is encoded by TRBV19 joined to TRBJ2-1; TCRdb outputs TRBD2, but without DNA this stays unchecked. Here the CDR3 is given as CASSIRGGRSYNEQFF. The full variable domain, with segments outside the CDR3 supplied by the reference TRBV19 and TRBJ2-1 proteins, appears as DGGITQSPKYLFRKEGQNVTLSCEQNLNHDAMYWYRQDPGQGLRLIYYSQIVNDFQKGDIAEGYSVSREKKESFPLTVTSAQKNPTAFYLCASSIRGGRSYNEQFFGPGTRLTVL.